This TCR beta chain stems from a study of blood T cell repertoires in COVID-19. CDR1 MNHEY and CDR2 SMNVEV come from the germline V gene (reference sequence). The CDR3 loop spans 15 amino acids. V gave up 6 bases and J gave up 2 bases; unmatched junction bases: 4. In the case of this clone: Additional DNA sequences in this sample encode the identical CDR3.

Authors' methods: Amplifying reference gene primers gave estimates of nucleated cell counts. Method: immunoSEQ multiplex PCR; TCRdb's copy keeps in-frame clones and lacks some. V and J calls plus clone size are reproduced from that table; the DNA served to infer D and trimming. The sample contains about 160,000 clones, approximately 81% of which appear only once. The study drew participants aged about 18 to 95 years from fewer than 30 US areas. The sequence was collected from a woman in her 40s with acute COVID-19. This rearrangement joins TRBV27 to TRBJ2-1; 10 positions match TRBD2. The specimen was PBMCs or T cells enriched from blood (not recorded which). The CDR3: CASSRAGGPYNEQFF. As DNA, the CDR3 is TGTGCCAGCAGCAGAGCGGGAGGGCCCTACAATGAGCAGTTCTTC.